Listed here are 30 T cell receptor beta chains from one sample, sequenced in a study of vaccination and CD4 T cells after COVID-19. The Oncomine TCR Beta short-read assay was applied to DNA of cultured CD4+ T cells. One entry per CDR3 protein results from TCRdb running MiXCR on the PCR reads. The repertoire includes fewer than 30,000 distinct CDR3 sequences, roughly a third of them detected once, and about 3.2% sits in the top ten. No cognate antigen is known for these TCRs. Regarding time point: late sampling 161 to 241 days after vaccination in a few convalescent patients. Treatment noted: approximately nine-day PBMC culture with coronavirus spike peptide pools or control peptides (ViraFEST assay). Sample: CD4+ T cells from blood, cultured in vitro, taken about 7 months after SARS-CoV-2 vaccination. These receptor sequences come from a human donor who had recovered from COVID-19.

This clonotype was seen a few times. The chain recombines TRBV28 with TRBJ2-3; TRBD1 aligns across 10 bases. V was clipped by 6 bases and J by 6 bases; unmatched bases: 12. Germline V CDR1 and CDR2: MDHEN, SYDVKM. This CDR3 has 16 amino acids. CDR3 in amino acids: CASRDDRGRIPDTQYF. DNA of the CDR3: TGTGCCAGCAGAGACGACAGGGGGCGGATTCCCGATACGCAGTATTTT.

The rearrangement uses TRBV7-2 and TRBJ1-2, with unresolved D. Trimming removed 2 bases at V and 4 bases at J, with 14 bases between. In germline, CDR1 is SGHTA, CDR2 FQGNSA. The CDR3 loop spans 15 amino acids. The CDR3 reads CASSLSGSQVYGYTF. The CDR3 region has the DNA TGTGCCAGCAGCTTAAGCGGCAGCCAGGTCTATGGCTACACCTTC.

This chain links TRBV6-1 with TRBJ2-7; D is perhaps TRBD1 or TRBD2 (5 bases each). This CDR3 has 16 residues. V was clipped by 5 bases and J by 0 bases, with 17 bases between them. Germline lookup yields CDR1 MNHNS and CDR2 SASEGT. CDR3: CASSRPGTQNSYEQYF. The CDR3, as DNA: TGTGCCAGCAGTAGACCCGGGACCCAGAACTCCTACGAGCAGTACTTC.

The chain links TRBV7-9 to TRBJ2-1; 8 bases fit TRBD2. CDR1 and CDR2 from the germline V gene are SEHNR and FQNEAQ (reference sequence). V gave up 1 base and J gave up 9 bases; unmatched junction bases: 20. The CDR3 has 19 residues. CDR3 loop: CASSLVWRVYTGGLGEQFF. The CDR3 DNA reads TGTGCCAGCAGCTTAGTTTGGCGTGTATATACGGGAGGGCTGGGTGAGCAGTTCTTC.

The rearrangement uses TRBV18 and TRBJ2-2; a possible D gene is TRBD2 (5 bases). The germline CDR1 and CDR2 sequences are KGHSH and LQKENI. The ends were cut back, 5 bases at V and 5 bases at J, with 9 bases in the middle. The CDR3 sequence is 13 residues long. This CDR3 is CASSGRRTGELFF. DNA for the CDR3: TGTGCCAGCTCAGGGAGACGAACCGGGGAGCTGTTTTTT.

The chain has TRBV7-9 and TRBJ1-2; D perhaps matches TRBD1 (6 bases). V was shortened by 8 bases and J by 1 base, with 26 bases between the two germline ends. The CDR3 is made up of 18 amino acids. Germline CDR1 SEHNR, CDR2 FQNEAQ (reference sequence). In DNA, the CDR3 is TGTGCCAGCCCCCTGTCGGAACAGGGCCCCACACTTAACTATGGCTACACCTTC. Protein sequence: CASPLSEQGPTLNYGYTF.

This clonotype was observed a handful of times. The chain employs TRBV20-1 and TRBJ2-1; 8 nucleotides match TRBD2. Germline CDR1 is DFQATT and CDR2 is SNEGSKA (reference sequence). The CDR3 extends over 15 amino acids. The V and J ends lost 3 bases and 2 bases, in that order; junction bases with no gene match: 6. The CDR3, as DNA: TGCAGTGCTAGTGCTAGCGGGCTTCCCTACAATGAGCAGTTCTTC. Residues: CSASASGLPYNEQFF.

This clonotype was found a few times. The V and J genes are TRBV7-2 and TRBJ2-5; TRBD2 matches 9 bases. This CDR3 has 14 residues. Germline V gives CDR1 SGHTA, CDR2 FQGNSA. The J segment lost 5 bases and the V segment lost 5 bases, leaving 6 bases of the junction unmatched. The CDR3 DNA reads as TGTGCCAGCAGCCTTAGGGGGACTAGCGAGACCCAGTACTTC. Translated: CASSLRGTSETQYF.

The chain employs TRBV7-2 and TRBJ2-6; D gene uncertain. The CDR3 totals 18 residues. The germline V and J ends were trimmed by 1 base and 0 bases, with 13 bases remaining between them. Germline V gene lookup returns CDR1 SGHTA and CDR2 FQGNSA. CDR3 region: CASSLGVATISGANVLTF. The CDR3 nucleotides read TGTGCCAGCAGCTTAGGAGTGGCCACCATCTCTGGGGCCAACGTCCTGACTTTC.

There are a few counts of this clonotype. The J gene is TRBJ1-2, the V gene TRBV19; TRBD1 is a possible D gene (5 bases). This CDR3 has 15 residues. The V end lost 10 bases, the J end lost 4 bases, and 22 bases lay between the germline ends. Germline V gene sequence: CDR1 LNHDA, CDR2 SQIVND (reference sequence). In nucleotides, the CDR3 is TGTGCCACCCAATGGGGCAGCAGGGAGGGCTATGGCTACACCTTC. As protein: CATQWGSREGYGYTF.

The rearrangement uses TRBV7-8 and TRBJ1-3, with 7 positions matching TRBD1. The V and J ends lost 5 bases and 0 bases, in that order; junction bases with no gene match: 19. From germline, CDR1 is SGHVS and CDR2 FQNEAQ. The CDR3 runs to 20 residues. DNA for the CDR3: TGTGCCAGCAGCCGACCCCGAAGAAGGGACAGCTTAAGCTCTGGAAACACCATATATTTT. It encodes CASSRPRRRDSLSSGNTIYF.

The chain uses TRBV28 and TRBJ1-2; the match to TRBD1 covers 9 bases. Germline CDR1 and CDR2: MDHEN and SYDVKM. Germline trimming cut 6 bases from V and 4 bases from J; bases unmatched to any gene: 6. The CDR3 is 14 amino acids. In nucleotides, the CDR3 is TGTGCCAGCAGGTCGGGACAGGGTTTCTATGGCTACACCTTC. This gives the protein CASRSGQGFYGYTF.

The chain links TRBV29-1 to TRBJ2-7, with 7 bases fitting TRBD1. Trimming took 4 bases from V and 0 from J; bases not matched to a gene: 3. CDR1 and CDR2 from the germline V gene are SQVTM and ANQGSEA. The CDR3 contains 13 residues. The CDR3 nucleotides read TGCAGCGTTGTAGGACAGGACTCCTACGAGCAGTACTTC. It translates to CSVVGQDSYEQYF.

J is TRBJ2-7 and V is TRBV30; D gene ambiguous. In germline, CDR1 is GTSNPN, CDR2 SVGIG (reference sequence). The CDR3 has 12 amino acids. Deletions cut 5 bases from V and 2 bases from J, with 10 bases between. The CDR3 region has the DNA TGTGCCTGGGGACGGCTCCCCTACGAGCAGTACTTC. Protein: CAWGRLPYEQYF.

This clonotype was seen a few times. The chain employs TRBV20-1 and TRBJ1-1, with 7 bases fitting TRBD1. The CDR3 covers 13 residues. V was pared by 6 bases and J by 2 bases, with 6 bases of the junction left unmatched. From germline, CDR1 is DFQATT and CDR2 SNEGSKA (reference sequence). In DNA form, the CDR3 reads TGCAGTGCCCCAAAGGGGGCAAACACTGAAGCTTTCTTT. Its protein is CSAPKGANTEAFF.

V is TRBV20-1 and J is TRBJ2-3; 10 bases line up with TRBD2. Trimming at V came to 0 bases and at J to 0 bases, leaving 9 bases not matched to a gene. The CDR3 spans 18 residues. Per the germline V gene, CDR1 is DFQATT and CDR2 is SNEGSKA (reference sequence). The CDR3 spells CSARDSSGRARSTDTQYF. The CDR3, as DNA: TGCAGTGCTAGAGATTCAAGCGGGAGGGCCCGGAGCACAGATACGCAGTATTTT.

The CDR3 protein is CSLDREGAYEQYF. The CDR3 DNA follows: TGCAGTCTCGACAGGGAGGGGGCCTACGAGCAGTACTTC. V usage is TRBV20-1 and J usage is TRBJ2-7; D is perhaps TRBD1 or TRBD2 (7 bases each). Trimming pared 8 bases from V and 2 bases from J, leaving 16 bases between. Germline V gene data show CDR1 as DFQATT and CDR2 as SNEGSKA (reference sequence). The length of the CDR3 is 13 residues.

This sequence joins TRBV28 and TRBJ2-1, with D possibly being TRBD2 (5 bases). There are 16 residues in the CDR3. Germline CDR1 and CDR2: MDHEN and SYDVKM. The V end lost 3 bases, the J end lost 2 bases, and 14 bases lay between the germline ends. The CDR3 reads CASSFRGSMAYNEQFF. In DNA form, the CDR3 reads TGTGCCAGCAGTTTCCGAGGGTCTATGGCCTACAATGAGCAGTTCTTC.

This clonotype has only a few counts. The chain carries TRBV7-2 and TRBJ1-3, with D unclear. This CDR3 region has 14 residues. Trimming took off 0 bases at V and 2 bases at J, with 5 bases between the two ends. Germline CDR1 SGHTA, CDR2 FQGNSA. In DNA, the CDR3 is TGTGCCAGCAGCTTAGCAGTAGCTGGAAACACCATATATTTT. Translation gives CASSLAVAGNTIYF.

On this clonotype itself: The junction departs from the called germline gene at one end, perhaps through a read error. The rearrangement joins TRBV27 to TRBJ2-7, with unresolved D. Germline CDR1 is MNHEY and CDR2 is SMNVEV (reference sequence). The CDR3 totals 14 residues. CDR3 loop: CASSLGPVGYGQYF. For the CDR3, the DNA is TGTGCCAGCAGTTTGGGTCCGGTTGGTTACGGGCAGTACTTC.

The sample holds a few counts of this clonotype. The chain combines TRBV20-1 with TRBJ1-1, with 11 bases aligning to TRBD1. Germline V gene sequence: CDR1 DFQATT, CDR2 SNEGSKA (reference sequence). V gave up 5 bases and J gave up 4 bases; unmatched junction bases: 6. The CDR3 spans 14 residues. Written as DNA, the CDR3 is TGCAGTGCTGGCGAGGGGACAGGGGGCACTGAAGCTTTCTTT. Its protein product is CSAGEGTGGTEAFF.

The J gene is TRBJ2-7, the V gene TRBV18; maybe TRBD1 (6 bases). CDR3 size: 16 residues. Germline V gene data show CDR1 as KGHSH and CDR2 as LQKENI. Trimming took off 3 bases at V and 1 base at J, with 16 bases between the two ends. The CDR3: CASSPESRGHSYEQYF. In DNA form, the CDR3 reads TGTGCCAGCTCACCTGAGTCCAGGGGCCATTCCTACGAGCAGTACTTC. The variable domain in full, completed from reference TRBV18 and TRBJ2-7, reads NAGVMQNPRHLVRRRGQEARLRCSPMKGHSHVYWYRQLPEEGLKFMVYLQKENIIDESGMPKERFSAEFPKEGPSILRIQQVVRGDSAAYFCASSPESRGHSYEQYFGPGTRLTVT.

The rearrangement uses TRBV7-9 and TRBJ2-1; D gene ambiguous. Germline CDR1 is SEHNR and CDR2 is FQNEAQ (reference sequence). The CDR3 consists of 16 residues. V was clipped by 6 bases and J by 0 bases, with 15 bases between them. Here the CDR3 reads CASSSYSESSYNEQFF. The CDR3 nucleotides read TGTGCCAGCAGTTCCTACAGCGAGAGCTCCTACAATGAGCAGTTCTTC.

This chain connects TRBV6-1 to TRBJ2-1, with TRBD2 identical over 7 bases. The germline gives CDR1 MNHNS, CDR2 SASEGT. Unmatched junction bases numbered 9, after V lost 0 bases and J lost 10 bases. This CDR3 region has 15 residues. For the CDR3, the DNA is TGTGCCAGCAGTGAAGCCGGGGCGGGAGCGTGGGAGCAGTTCTTC. This codes for CASSEAGAGAWEQFF.

This clonotype has only a few counts. This chain connects TRBV7-9 to TRBJ2-7; no clear D. CDR3 size: 12 residues. Germline assignment: CDR1 SEHNR and CDR2 FQNEAQ (reference sequence). V dropped 2 bases and J dropped 0 bases, with 2 bases sitting between them. The CDR3, as DNA: TGTGCCAGCAGCTTAAGCTCCTACGAGCAGTACTTC. This translates into CASSLSSYEQYF.

There are a few counts of this clonotype. The rearrangement uses TRBV7-2 and TRBJ2-7; D gene unclear. Germline V gene data show CDR1 as SGHTA and CDR2 as FQGNSA. The V end lost 5 bases, the J end lost 4 bases, and 9 bases lay between the germline ends. There are 12 residues in the CDR3. The CDR3 loop reads CASSLTNYEQYF. CDR3 in DNA: TGTGCCAGCAGCCTCACGAATTACGAGCAGTACTTC.

This clonotype showed up just a few times. The genes are TRBV5-4 and TRBJ2-1; D is possibly TRBD1 (5 bases). From germline, CDR1 is SGHNT and CDR2 YYREEE (reference sequence). Trimming stripped 2 bases from V and 4 bases from J, with 10 bases between. The CDR3 has 14 residues. CDR3 DNA sequence: TGTGCCAGCAGCTTTAGACAGAGTTACAATGAGCAGTTCTTC. Amino acids: CASSFRQSYNEQFF.

The genes are TRBV23-1 and TRBJ2-7, with 10 nucleotides matching TRBD2. TRBV23-1 is treated as an ORF (open reading frame) with a function not yet certain. V shed 0 bases and J 7 bases; nucleotides not matched to a gene: 9. There are 16 residues in the CDR3. The CDR3 sequence is CASSQSASGSSREQYF. The DNA of the CDR3 is TGCGCCAGCAGTCAATCGGCTAGCGGGAGTTCTAGGGAGCAGTACTTC.

The rearrangement uses TRBV4-1 and TRBJ1-5, with TRBD1 matching over 7 bases. The germline gives CDR1 MGHRA, CDR2 YSYEKL. V dropped 6 bases and J dropped 1; count of bases not matched to a gene: 6. This CDR3 region has 15 residues. The CDR3 DNA reads TGCGCCAGCAGGGCGGGACAGCGAAGCAATCAGCCCCAGCATTTT. As protein: CASRAGQRSNQPQHF.

This clonotype ranks as large. The chain uses TRBV21-1 and TRBJ2-7. TRBV21-1 is a pseudogene locus. CDR3 length equals 15 residues. As DNA, the CDR3 is TGTGCCAGCAGCAAAGCCCTCTACCACTCCTACGAGCAGTACTTC. It is translated as CASSKALYHSYEQYF.